Presented here are 8 T cell receptor beta chains from one specimen sequenced in a study of CD8 T cells in Susac syndrome. A quantity of roughly 0.5 to 1 ug RNA underwent reverse transcription using random hexamers. TCRdb passed the immunoSEQ multiplex PCR reads through MiXCR, listing each CDR3 protein once. The sample lists under 200,000 distinct CDR3 sequences, 90% to 95% occurring once. The source material was CD4+ T cells from PBMCs. These TCRs come from a human donor with Susac syndrome.

The rearrangement joins TRBV29-1 to TRBJ1-4, with D unresolved. Per the germline V gene, CDR1 is SQVTM and CDR2 is ANQGSEA. Trimming cost V 0 bases and J 0 bases, with 8 bases left between them. CDR3 length: 15 residues. The CDR3 spells CSVEDRAATNEKLFF. The CDR3 bases are TGCAGCGTTGAAGATCGGGCTGCAACTAATGAAAAACTGTTTTTT.

The J gene is TRBJ2-3, the V gene TRBV12-3 or TRBV12-4, with D perhaps assigned TRBD1 or TRBD2 (5 bases each). Trimming removed 6 bases from V and 3 bases from J, with 7 bases in between. The CDR3 sequence is 12 residues long. The CDR3 spells CASSGATDTQYF. The DNA of the CDR3 is TGTGCCAGCAGCGGGGCGACAGATACGCAGTATTTT.

The chain is built from TRBV7-2 and TRBJ2-4, with TRBD2 identical over 11 bases. This CDR3 is 19 amino acids long. J was trimmed by 1 base and V by 5 bases; bases with no gene match: 13. Germline CDR1 reads SGHTA; CDR2 reads FQGNSA. CDR3 sequence (DNA): TGTGCCAGCAGCCTCCTTAGCGGGGGGGCTGACGCGGCCAAAAACATTCAGTACTTC. This sequence encodes CASSLLSGGADAAKNIQYF.

V gene TRBV3-1 combines with J gene TRBJ2-7; D is perhaps TRBD1 or TRBD2 (5 bases each). The V gene's germline CDR1 is LGHDT and CDR2 YNNKEL (reference sequence). The CDR3 is 15 amino acids. Trimming shortened V by 6 bases and J by 0 bases, and 15 bases separated the two germline ends. The DNA of the CDR3 is TGTGCCAGCAGGGCGACCGGGACCAGCTCCTACGAGCAGTACTTC. Encoded protein: CASRATGTSSYEQYF.

The rearrangement joins TRBV4-2 to TRBJ1-4; D gene uncertain. This CDR3 has 12 amino acids. Between the trimmed V and J ends, which lost 0 bases and 14 bases, there was a span of 10 bases. CDR1 and CDR2 from the germline V gene are LGHNA and YNFKEQ. For the CDR3, the DNA is TGTGCCAGCAGCCAAGAAGGCCGAACTCTGTTTTTT. Encoded protein: CASSQEGRTLFF.

The chain couples TRBV12-3 or TRBV12-4 to TRBJ1-1; 8 bases are shared with TRBD1. V was pared by 1 base and J by 4 bases, with 5 bases of the junction left unmatched. This CDR3 comprises 15 residues. CDR3 amino acids: CASSLVRTGITEAFF. The DNA for the CDR3 is TGTGCCAGCAGTTTAGTTCGGACAGGGATCACTGAAGCTTTCTTT.

The J gene is TRBJ2-7, the V gene TRBV20-1; TRBD1 might be the D (6 bases). Germline CDR1 reads DFQATT; CDR2 reads SNEGSKA (reference sequence). The CDR3 runs to 13 residues. Trimming stripped 5 bases from V and 3 bases from J, with 14 bases between. Here the CDR3 reads CSAYPLDSYEQYF. The CDR3 DNA follows: TGCAGTGCTTACCCCCTGGACAGCTACGAGCAGTACTTC.

The genes are TRBV18 and TRBJ2-5, with D maybe TRBD2 (5 bases). The length of the CDR3 is 13 residues. Germline CDR1 and CDR2: KGHSH and LQKENI. V shed 5 bases and J shed 2 bases, with 9 bases lying between them. CDR3 residues: CASSSGLQETQYF. CDR3 coding DNA: TGTGCCAGCTCATCTGGACTGCAAGAGACCCAGTACTTC.